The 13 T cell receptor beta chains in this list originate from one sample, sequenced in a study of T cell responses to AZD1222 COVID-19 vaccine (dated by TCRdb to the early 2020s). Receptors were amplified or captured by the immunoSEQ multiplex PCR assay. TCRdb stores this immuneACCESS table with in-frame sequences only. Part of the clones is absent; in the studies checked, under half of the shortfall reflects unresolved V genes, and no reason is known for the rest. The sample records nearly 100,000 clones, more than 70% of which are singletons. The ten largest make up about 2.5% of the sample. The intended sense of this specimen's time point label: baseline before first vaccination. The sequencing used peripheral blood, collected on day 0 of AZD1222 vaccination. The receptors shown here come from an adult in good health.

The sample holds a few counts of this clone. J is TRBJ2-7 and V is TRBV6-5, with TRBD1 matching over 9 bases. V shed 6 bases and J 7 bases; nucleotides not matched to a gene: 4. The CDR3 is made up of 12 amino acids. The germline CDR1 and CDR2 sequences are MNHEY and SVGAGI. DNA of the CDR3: TGTGCCAGCAGGACAGGGGGTAAAGAGCAGTACTTC. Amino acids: CASRTGGKEQYF.

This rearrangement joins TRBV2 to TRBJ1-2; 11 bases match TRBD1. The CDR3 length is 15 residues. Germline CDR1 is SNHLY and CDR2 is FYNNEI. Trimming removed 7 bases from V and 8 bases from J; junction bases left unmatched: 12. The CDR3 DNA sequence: TGTGCCAGCAAGGGGTCTGGACAGGGGGCTTGGGGCTACACCTTC. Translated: CASKGSGQGAWGYTF.

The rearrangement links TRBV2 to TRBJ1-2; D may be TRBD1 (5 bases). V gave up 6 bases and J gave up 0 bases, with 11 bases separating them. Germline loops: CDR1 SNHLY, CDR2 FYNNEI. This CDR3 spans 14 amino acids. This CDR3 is CASSWTTTNYGYTF. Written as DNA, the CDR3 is TGTGCCAGCAGCTGGACAACTACTAACTATGGCTACACCTTC.

CDR3 loop: CASSQERLAGITDTQYF. As DNA, the CDR3 is TGTGCCAGCAGCCAAGAGCGACTAGCGGGAATCACAGATACGCAGTATTTT. The chain employs TRBV3-1 (or the pseudogene TRBV3-2) and TRBJ2-3; 11 nucleotides agree with TRBD2. CDR1 and CDR2 (germline): LGHDT, YNNKEL (reference sequence). Trimming removed 0 bases from V and 2 bases from J; junction bases left unmatched: 4. This CDR3 comprises 17 residues.

As DNA, the CDR3 is TGCAGTGCTAGTACCGGGGAAGCCGGGGAGCTGTTTTTT. Protein product: CSASTGEAGELFF. The rearrangement joins TRBV20-1 to TRBJ2-2, with D maybe TRBD2 (5 bases). V gave up 3 bases and J gave up 6 bases, with 11 bases separating them. The germline V gene has CDR1 DFQATT and CDR2 SNEGSKA (reference sequence). The CDR3 length is 13 residues.

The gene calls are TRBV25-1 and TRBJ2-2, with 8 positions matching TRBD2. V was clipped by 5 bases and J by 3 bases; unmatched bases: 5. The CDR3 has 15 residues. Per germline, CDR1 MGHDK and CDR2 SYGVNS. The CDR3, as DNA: TGTGCCAGCAGTCCCGCCGGGGGGGACACCGGGGAGCTGTTTTTT. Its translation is CASSPAGGDTGELFF.

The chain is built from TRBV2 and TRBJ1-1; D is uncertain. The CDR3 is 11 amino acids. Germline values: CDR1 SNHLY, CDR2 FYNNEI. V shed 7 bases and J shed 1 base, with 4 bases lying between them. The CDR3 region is CASKKNTEAFF. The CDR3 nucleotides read TGTGCCAGCAAGAAGAACACTGAAGCTTTCTTT.

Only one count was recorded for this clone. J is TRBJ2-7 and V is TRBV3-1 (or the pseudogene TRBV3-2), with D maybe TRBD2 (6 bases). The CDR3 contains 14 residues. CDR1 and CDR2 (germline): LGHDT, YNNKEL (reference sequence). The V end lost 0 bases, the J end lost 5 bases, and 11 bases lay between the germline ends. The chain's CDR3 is CASSQEGRRDEQYF. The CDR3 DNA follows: TGTGCCAGCAGCCAAGAAGGCAGGAGGGACGAGCAGTACTTC.

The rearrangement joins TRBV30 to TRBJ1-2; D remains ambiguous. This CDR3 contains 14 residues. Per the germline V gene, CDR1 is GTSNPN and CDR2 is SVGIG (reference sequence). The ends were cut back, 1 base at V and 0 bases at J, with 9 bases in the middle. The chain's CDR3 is CAWSDGRPNYGYTF. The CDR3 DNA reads TGTGCCTGGAGTGACGGCAGGCCTAACTATGGCTACACCTTC.

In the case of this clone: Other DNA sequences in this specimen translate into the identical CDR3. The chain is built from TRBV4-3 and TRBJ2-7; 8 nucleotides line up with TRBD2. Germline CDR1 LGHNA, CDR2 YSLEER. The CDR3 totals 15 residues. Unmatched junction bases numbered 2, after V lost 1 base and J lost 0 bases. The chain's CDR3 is CASSQGGGSSYEQYF. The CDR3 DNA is TGCGCCAGCAGCCAAGGCGGGGGGAGCTCCTACGAGCAGTACTTC.

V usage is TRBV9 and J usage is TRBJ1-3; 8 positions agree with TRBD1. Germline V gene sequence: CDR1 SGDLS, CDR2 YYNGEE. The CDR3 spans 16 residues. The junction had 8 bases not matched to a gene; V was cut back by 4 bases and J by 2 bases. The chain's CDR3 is CASSTAGGIAGNTIYF. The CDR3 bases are TGTGCCAGCAGCACCGCAGGGGGCATCGCTGGAAACACCATATATTTT.

DNA of the CDR3: TGTGCCAGCAGCACCCGGACGTCGGAGGGGGACATTCAGTACTTC. It codes for CASSTRTSEGDIQYF. This rearrangement joins TRBV11-3 to TRBJ2-4; either TRBD1 or TRBD2 may fit D (6 bases each). Germline V gives CDR1 SGHNT, CDR2 YENEEA. The CDR3 is made up of 15 amino acids. The V end was cut by 5 bases, the J end by 8 bases, with 19 bases between.

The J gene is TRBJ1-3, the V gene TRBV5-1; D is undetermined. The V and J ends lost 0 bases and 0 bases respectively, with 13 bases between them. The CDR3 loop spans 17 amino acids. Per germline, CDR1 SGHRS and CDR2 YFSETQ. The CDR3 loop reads CASSLGYLGSSGNTIYF. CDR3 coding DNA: TGCGCCAGCAGCTTGGGCTATCTGGGTAGCTCTGGAAACACCATATATTTT. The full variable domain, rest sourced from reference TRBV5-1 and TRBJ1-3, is KAGVTQTPRYLIKTRGQQVTLSCSPISGHRSVSWYQQTPGQGLQFLFEYFSETQRNKGNFPGRFSGRQFSNSRSEMNVSTLELGDSALYLCASSLGYLGSSGNTIYFGEGSWLTVV.